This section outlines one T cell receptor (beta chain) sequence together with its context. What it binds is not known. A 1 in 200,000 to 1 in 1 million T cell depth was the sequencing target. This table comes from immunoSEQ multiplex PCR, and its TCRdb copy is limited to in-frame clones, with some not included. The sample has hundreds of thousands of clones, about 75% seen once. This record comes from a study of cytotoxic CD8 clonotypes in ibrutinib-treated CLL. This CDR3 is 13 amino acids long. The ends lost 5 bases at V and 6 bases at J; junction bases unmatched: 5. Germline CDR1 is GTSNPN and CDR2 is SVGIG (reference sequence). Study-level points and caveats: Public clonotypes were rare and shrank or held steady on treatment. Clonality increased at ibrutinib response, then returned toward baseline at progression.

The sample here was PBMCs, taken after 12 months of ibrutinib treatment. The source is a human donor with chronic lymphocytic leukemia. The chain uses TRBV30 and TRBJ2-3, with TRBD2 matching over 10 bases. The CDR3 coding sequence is TGTGCCTGGGGGGCGGGACTAGCGGATACGCAGTATTTT. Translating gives CAWGAGLADTQYF.